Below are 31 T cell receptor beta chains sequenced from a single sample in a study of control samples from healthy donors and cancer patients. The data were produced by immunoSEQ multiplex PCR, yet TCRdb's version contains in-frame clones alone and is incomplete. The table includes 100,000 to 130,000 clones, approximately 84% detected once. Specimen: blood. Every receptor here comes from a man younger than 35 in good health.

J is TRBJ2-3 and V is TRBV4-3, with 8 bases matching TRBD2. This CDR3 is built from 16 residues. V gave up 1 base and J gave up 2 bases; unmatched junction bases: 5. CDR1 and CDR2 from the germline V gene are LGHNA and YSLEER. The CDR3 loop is CASSQAGGPNTDTQYF. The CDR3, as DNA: TGCGCCAGCAGCCAAGCGGGGGGGCCGAACACAGATACGCAGTATTTT.

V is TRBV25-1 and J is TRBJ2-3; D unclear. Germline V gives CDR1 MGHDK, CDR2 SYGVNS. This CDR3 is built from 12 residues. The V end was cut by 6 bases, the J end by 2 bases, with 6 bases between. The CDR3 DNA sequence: TGTGCCAGCAGAAATTTCACAGATACGCAGTATTTT. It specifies CASRNFTDTQYF.

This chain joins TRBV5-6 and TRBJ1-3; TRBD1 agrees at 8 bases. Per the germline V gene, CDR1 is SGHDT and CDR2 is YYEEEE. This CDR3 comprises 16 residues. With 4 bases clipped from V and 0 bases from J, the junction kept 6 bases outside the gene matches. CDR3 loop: CASSPGDRSSGNTIYF. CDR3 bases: TGTGCCAGCAGCCCTGGGGACAGGAGCTCTGGAAACACCATATATTTT.

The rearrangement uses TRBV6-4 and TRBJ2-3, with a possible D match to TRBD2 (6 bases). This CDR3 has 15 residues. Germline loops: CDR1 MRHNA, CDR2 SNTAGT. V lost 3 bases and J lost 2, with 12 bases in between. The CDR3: CASSDGRDSTDTQYF. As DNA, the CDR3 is TGTGCCAGCAGTGATGGCAGGGACTCCACAGATACGCAGTATTTT.

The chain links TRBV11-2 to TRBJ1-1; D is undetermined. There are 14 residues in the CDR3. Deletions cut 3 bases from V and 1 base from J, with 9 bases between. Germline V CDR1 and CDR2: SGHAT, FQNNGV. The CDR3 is CASSFFGRNTEAFF. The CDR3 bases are TGTGCCAGCAGCTTCTTTGGGAGGAACACTGAAGCTTTCTTT. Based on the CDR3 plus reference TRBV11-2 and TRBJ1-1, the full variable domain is EAGVAQSPRYKIIEKRQSVAFWCNPISGHATLYWYQQILGQGPKLLIQFQNNGVVDDSQLPKDRFSAERLKGVDSTLKIQPAKLEDSAVYLCASSFFGRNTEAFFGQGTRLTVV.

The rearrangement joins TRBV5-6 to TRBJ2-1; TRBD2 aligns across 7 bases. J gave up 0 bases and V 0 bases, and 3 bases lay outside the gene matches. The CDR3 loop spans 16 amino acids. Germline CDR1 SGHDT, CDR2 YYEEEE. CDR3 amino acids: CASSLDRGGSYNEQFF. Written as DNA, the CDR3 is TGTGCCAGCAGCTTGGATCGCGGGGGCTCCTACAATGAGCAGTTCTTC. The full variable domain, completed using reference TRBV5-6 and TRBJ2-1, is DAGVTQSPTHLIKTRGQQVTLRCSPKSGHDTVSWYQQALGQGPQFIFQYYEEEERQRGNFPDRFSGHQFPNYSSELNVNALLLGDSALYLCASSLDRGGSYNEQFFGPGTRLTVL.

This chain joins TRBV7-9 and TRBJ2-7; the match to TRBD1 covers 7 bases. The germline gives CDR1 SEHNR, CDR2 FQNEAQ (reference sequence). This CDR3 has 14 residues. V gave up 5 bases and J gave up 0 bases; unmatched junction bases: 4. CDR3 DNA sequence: TGTGCCAGCAGCCGGGACAGCAGCTCCTACGAGCAGTACTTC. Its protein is CASSRDSSSYEQYF.

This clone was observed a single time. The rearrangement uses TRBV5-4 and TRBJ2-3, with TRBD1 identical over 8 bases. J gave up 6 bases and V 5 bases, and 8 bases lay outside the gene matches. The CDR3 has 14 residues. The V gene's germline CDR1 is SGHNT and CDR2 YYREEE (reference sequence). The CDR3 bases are TGTGCCAGCAGGAAGACAGGGGTAACGGATACGCAGTATTTT. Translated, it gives CASRKTGVTDTQYF.

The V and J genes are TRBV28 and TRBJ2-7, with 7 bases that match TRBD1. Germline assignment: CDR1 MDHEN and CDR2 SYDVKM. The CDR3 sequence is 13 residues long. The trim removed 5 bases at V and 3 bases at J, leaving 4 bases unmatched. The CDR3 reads CASSGGQFYEQYF. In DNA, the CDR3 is TGTGCCAGCAGTGGGGGACAGTTCTACGAGCAGTACTTC.

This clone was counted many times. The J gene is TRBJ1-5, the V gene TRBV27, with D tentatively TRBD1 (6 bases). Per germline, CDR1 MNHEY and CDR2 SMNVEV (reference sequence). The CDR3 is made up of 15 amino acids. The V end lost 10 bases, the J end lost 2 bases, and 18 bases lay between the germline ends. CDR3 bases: TGTGCCATCCGAGGGGGTGGGGTGGGCAATCAGCCCCAGCATTTT. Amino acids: CAIRGGGVGNQPQHF.

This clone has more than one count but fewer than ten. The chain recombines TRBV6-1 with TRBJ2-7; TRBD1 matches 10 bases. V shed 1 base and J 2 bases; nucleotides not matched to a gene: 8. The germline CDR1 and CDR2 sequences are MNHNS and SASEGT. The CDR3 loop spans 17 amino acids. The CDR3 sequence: CASSEVTLGTGAYEQYF. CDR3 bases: TGTGCCAGCAGTGAAGTGACCTTAGGGACAGGGGCCTACGAGCAGTACTTC.

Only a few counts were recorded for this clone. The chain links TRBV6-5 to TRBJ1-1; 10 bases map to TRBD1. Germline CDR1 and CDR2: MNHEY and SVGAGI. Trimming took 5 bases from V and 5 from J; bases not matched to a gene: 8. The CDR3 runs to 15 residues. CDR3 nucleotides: TGTGCCAGCAGTCGACAGGGGGCGGGGAGTACTGAAGCTTTCTTT. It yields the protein CASSRQGAGSTEAFF.

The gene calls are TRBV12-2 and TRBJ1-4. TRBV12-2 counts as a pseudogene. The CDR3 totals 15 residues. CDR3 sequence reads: CASRSLCIAEEKLFF. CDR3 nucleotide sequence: TGTGCAAGTCGCTCCCTGTGTATAGCGGAAGAAAAACTGTTTTTT.

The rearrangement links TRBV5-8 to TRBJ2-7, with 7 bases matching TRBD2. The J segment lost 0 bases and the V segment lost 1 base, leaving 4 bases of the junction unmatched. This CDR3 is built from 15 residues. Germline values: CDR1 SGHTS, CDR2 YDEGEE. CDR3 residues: CASSLFAGVSYEQYF. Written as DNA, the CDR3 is TGTGCCAGCAGCTTGTTTGCGGGGGTCTCCTACGAGCAGTACTTC.

CDR3 nucleotides: TGCGCCAGCAGCCAAGGGAGGGTGGGCGAGCAGTTCTTC. This encodes CASSQGRVGEQFF. V and J are TRBV4-1 and TRBJ2-1, with D possibly matching TRBD2 (6 bases). V was shortened by 1 base and J by 10 bases, with 11 bases between the two germline ends. The CDR3 covers 13 residues. Germline CDR1 is MGHRA and CDR2 is YSYEKL.

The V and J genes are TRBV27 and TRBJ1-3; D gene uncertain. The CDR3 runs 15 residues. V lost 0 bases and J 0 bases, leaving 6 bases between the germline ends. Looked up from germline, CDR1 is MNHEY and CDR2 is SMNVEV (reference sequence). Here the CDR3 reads CASSLSVNSGNTIYF. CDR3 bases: TGTGCCAGCAGTTTATCAGTGAACTCTGGAAACACCATATATTTT.

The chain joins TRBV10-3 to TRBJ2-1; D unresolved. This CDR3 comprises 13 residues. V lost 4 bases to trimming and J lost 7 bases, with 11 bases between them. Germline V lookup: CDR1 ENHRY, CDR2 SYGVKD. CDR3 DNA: TGTGCCATCAGTGGGCCTGGAGAGAATGAGCAGTTCTTC. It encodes CAISGPGENEQFF.

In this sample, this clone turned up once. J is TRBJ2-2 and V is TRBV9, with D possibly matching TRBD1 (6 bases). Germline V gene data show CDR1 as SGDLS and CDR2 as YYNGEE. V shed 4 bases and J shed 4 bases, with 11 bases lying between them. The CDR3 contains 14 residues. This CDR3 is CASSNTGFTGELFF. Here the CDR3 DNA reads TGTGCCAGCAGCAATACAGGGTTCACCGGGGAGCTGTTTTTT.

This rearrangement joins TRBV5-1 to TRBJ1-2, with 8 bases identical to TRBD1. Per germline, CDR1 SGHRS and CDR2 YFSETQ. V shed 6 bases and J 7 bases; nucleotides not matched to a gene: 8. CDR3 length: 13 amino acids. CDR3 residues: CASKADRAGGYTF. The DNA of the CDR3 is TGCGCCAGCAAGGCGGACAGGGCAGGTGGCTACACCTTC.

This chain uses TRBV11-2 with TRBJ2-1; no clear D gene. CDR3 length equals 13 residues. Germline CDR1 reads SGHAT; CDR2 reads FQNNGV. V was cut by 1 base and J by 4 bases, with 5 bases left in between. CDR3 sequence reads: CASSLAAYNEQFF. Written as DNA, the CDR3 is TGTGCCAGCAGCTTAGCAGCTTACAATGAGCAGTTCTTC.

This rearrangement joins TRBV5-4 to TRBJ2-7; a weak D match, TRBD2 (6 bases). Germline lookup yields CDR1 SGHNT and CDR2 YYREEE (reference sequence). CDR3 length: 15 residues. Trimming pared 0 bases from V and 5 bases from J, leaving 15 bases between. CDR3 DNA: TGTGCCAGCAGCTTGGTGGGCGGGGATGAGGACGAGCAGTACTTC. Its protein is CASSLVGGDEDEQYF.

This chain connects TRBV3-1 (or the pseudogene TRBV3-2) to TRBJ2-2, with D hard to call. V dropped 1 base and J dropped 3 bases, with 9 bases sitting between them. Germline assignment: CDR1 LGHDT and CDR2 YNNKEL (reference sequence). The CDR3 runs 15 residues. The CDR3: CASSQGAGYTGELFF. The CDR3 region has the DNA TGTGCCAGCAGCCAAGGAGCCGGGTACACCGGGGAGCTGTTTTTT.

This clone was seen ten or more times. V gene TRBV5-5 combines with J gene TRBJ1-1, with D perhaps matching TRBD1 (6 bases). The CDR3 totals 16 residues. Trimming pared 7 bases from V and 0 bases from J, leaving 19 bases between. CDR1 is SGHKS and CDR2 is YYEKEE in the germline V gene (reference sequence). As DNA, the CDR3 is TGTGCCAGCTATTTGGGGGGCACGGGGATGAACACTGAAGCTTTCTTT. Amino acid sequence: CASYLGGTGMNTEAFF.

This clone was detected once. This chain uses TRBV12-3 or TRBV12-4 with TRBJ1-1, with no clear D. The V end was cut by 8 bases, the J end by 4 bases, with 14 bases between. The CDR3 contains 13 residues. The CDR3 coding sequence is TGTGCCAGCCGAGCCGCTCGGCTCACTGAAGCTTTCTTT. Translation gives CASRAARLTEAFF.

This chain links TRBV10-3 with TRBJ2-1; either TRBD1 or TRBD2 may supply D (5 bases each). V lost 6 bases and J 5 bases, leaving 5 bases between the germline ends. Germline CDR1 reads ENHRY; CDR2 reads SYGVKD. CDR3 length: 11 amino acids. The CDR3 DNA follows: TGTGCCATCAGGGGGGACAATGAGCAGTTCTTC. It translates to CAIRGDNEQFF.

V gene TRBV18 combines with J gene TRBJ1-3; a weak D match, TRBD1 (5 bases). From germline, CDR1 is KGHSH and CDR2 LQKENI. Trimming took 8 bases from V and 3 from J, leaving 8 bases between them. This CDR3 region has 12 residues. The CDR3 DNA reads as TGTGCCAGCGCACAGGATGGAAACACCATATATTTT. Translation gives CASAQDGNTIYF.

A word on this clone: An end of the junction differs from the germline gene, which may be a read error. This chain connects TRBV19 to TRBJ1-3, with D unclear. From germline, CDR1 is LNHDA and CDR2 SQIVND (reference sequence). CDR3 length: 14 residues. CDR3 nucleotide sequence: TGTGCCAGTAGTCTCATGGGCGAAGAGCTGAGCCGGGTATTT. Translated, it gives CASSLMGEELSRVF.

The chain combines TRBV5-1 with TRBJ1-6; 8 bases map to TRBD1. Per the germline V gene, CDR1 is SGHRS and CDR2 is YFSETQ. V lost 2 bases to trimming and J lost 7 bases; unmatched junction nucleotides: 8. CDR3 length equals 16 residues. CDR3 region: CASSFLRQGQNSPLHF. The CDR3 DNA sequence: TGCGCCAGCAGCTTTCTCCGACAGGGGCAAAATTCACCCCTCCACTTT.

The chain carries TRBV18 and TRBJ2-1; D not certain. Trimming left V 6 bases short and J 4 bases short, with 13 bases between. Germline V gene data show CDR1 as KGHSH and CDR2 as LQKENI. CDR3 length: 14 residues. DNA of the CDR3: TGTGCCAGCTCCCCCCCGGGCACGTACAATGAGCAGTTCTTC. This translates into CASSPPGTYNEQFF.

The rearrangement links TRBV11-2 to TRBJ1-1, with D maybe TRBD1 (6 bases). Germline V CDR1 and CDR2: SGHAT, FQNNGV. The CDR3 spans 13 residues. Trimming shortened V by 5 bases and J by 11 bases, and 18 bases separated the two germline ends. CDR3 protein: CASSAGAPVHAFF. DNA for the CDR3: TGTGCCAGCAGCGCGGGGGCACCAGTCCACGCTTTCTTT.

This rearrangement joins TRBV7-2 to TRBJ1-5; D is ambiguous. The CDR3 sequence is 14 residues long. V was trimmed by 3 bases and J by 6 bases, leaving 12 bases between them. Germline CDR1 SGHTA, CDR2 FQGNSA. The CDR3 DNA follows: TGTGCCAGCAGCTTCGGCATTTCCTCTCAGCCCCAGCATTTT. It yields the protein CASSFGISSQPQHF.